A selection of T cell receptor beta chains follows, all from one sample in a study of identical twins. TCRdb re-analysed the 5' RACE reads in MiXCR, keeping a single row per CDR3 protein. There are about 720,000 distinct CDR3 sequences in the sample; 15% to 20% occur only once, and around 13% lies in the top ten. These same data were also listed under a study on T cells expressing NK-cell markers.

Sequencing was performed on PBMCs. The receptors originated from a woman in her late teens or twenties in good health. Each CDR3 is given with its conserved first and last residue. The D gene is left open where the match is weak. Clone size, where shown, is once, few, many, or a class for clones that have expanded.

clone size: few
D gene: TRBD1
V gene: TRBV13
J gene: TRBJ2-7
CDR3 DNA: TGTGCCAGCAGCCCGGGACAGAAGACCTACGAGCAGTACTTC
CDR3 protein: CASSPGQKTYEQYF

clone size: .
D gene: .
V gene: TRBV7-6
J gene: TRBJ2-1
CDR3 DNA: TGTGCCAGCAGCTTAGGGCAGCAGACCTACAATGAGCAGTTCTTC
CDR3 protein: CASSLGQQTYNEQFF

clone size: few
D gene: TRBD2
V gene: TRBV20-1
J gene: TRBJ2-7
CDR3 DNA: TGCAGTGCGCAACTAGCGGGAGCCCTCGAGCAGTACTTC
CDR3 protein: CSAQLAGALEQYF

clone size: .
D gene: .
V gene: TRBV3-1
J gene: TRBJ2-3
CDR3 DNA: TGTGCCAGCAGTGATACAGGCTCTCAAGCTGTAGATACGCAGTATTTT
CDR3 protein: CASSDTGSQAVDTQYF

clone size: .
D gene: .
V gene: TRBV12-3/TRBV12-4
J gene: TRBJ1-6
CDR3 DNA: TGTGCCAGCAGGGAACAGTTCGGACCCCTCCACTTT
CDR3 protein: CASREQFGPLHF

clone size: few
D gene: TRBD1
V gene: TRBV12-3/TRBV12-4
J gene: TRBJ1-6
CDR3 DNA: TGTGCCAGCAGAGGACAGGGATCGAATAATTCACCCCTCCACTTT
CDR3 protein: CASRGQGSNNSPLHF

clone size: .
D gene: .
V gene: TRBV7-6
J gene: TRBJ2-1
CDR3 DNA: TGTGCCAGCAGCTTAGAAGCGGTACCCTACAATGAGCAGTTCTTC
CDR3 protein: CASSLEAVPYNEQFF

clone size: .
D gene: TRBD2
V gene: TRBV7-9
J gene: TRBJ2-2
CDR3 DNA: TGTGCCAGCAGCTCGAGCGGGGGGGCGCGTGAGCTGTTTTTT
CDR3 protein: CASSSSGGARELFF

clone size: few
D gene: .
V gene: TRBV5-1
J gene: TRBJ2-2
CDR3 DNA: TGCGCCAGCAGCTTGTCCGTAGGCACCGGGGAGCTGTTTTTT
CDR3 protein: CASSLSVGTGELFF

clone size: .
D gene: .
V gene: TRBV7-2
J gene: TRBJ2-3
CDR3 DNA: TGTGCCAGCAGCTTTGGGGGGCCAGGGGCAGATACGCAGTATTTT
CDR3 protein: CASSFGGPGADTQYF

clone size: few
D gene: TRBD2
V gene: TRBV5-1
J gene: TRBJ2-2
CDR3 DNA: TGCGCCAGCAGCTTGGAAGGACTAGTCACCGGGGAGCTGTTTTTT
CDR3 protein: CASSLEGLVTGELFF

clone size: .
D gene: TRBD2
V gene: TRBV6-1
J gene: TRBJ2-5
CDR3 DNA: TGTGCCAGCACCCCACCCGGGACTAGCGGGACGCAGTACTTC
CDR3 protein: CASTPPGTSGTQYF

clone size: .
D gene: .
V gene: TRBV7-2
J gene: TRBJ1-1
CDR3 DNA: TGTGCCAGCAGCCGCATATGGGGCACTGAAGCTTTCTTT
CDR3 protein: CASSRIWGTEAFF

clone size: .
D gene: .
V gene: TRBV2
J gene: TRBJ2-5
CDR3 DNA: TGTGCCAGCAGTGGCTTAGAGACCCAGTACTTC
CDR3 protein: CASSGLETQYF

clone size: .
D gene: .
V gene: TRBV6-6
J gene: TRBJ1-1
CDR3 DNA: TGTGCCAGCAGACATCAAGGACGAGCTTTCTTT
CDR3 protein: CASRHQGRAFF

clone size: .
D gene: .
V gene: TRBV10-3
J gene: TRBJ2-3
CDR3 DNA: TGTGCCATCAGTGATCCCGGGCTCTTCACAGATACGCAGTATTTT
CDR3 protein: CAISDPGLFTDTQYF

clone size: .
D gene: .
V gene: TRBV7-6
J gene: TRBJ2-5
CDR3 DNA: TGTGCCAGCACGCGTAGGAACGTGGAGACCCAGTACTTC
CDR3 protein: CASTRRNVETQYF

clone size: many
D gene: TRBD1
V gene: TRBV12-3/TRBV12-4
J gene: TRBJ2-7
CDR3 DNA: TGTGCCAGCAGTTTAGACAGGGGCCACGAGCAGTACTTC
CDR3 protein: CASSLDRGHEQYF

clone size: .
D gene: .
V gene: TRBV7-2
J gene: TRBJ2-4
CDR3 DNA: TGTGCCAGCAGCTTTTCGGCTGGAAACATTCAGTACTTC
CDR3 protein: CASSFSAGNIQYF

clone size: few
D gene: .
V gene: TRBV12-3/TRBV12-4
J gene: TRBJ1-5
CDR3 DNA: TGTGCCGGTTCAGGAGGGGGGAATCAGCCCCAGCATTTT
CDR3 protein: CAGSGGGNQPQHF